This T cell receptor (beta chain) was profiled in a study of blood T cell repertoires in COVID-19. Whole-study context: Some COVID-19 samples were acute and others convalescent; all came from the United States, Italy and Spain.

Deletions cut 3 bases from V and 6 bases from J, with 11 bases between. The germline gives CDR1 MDHEN, CDR2 SYDVKM. The CDR3 totals 14 residues. This clone has just one count. In terms of age and location, participants ranged from roughly 18 to 90 years and lived in 24 US areas. Cohort placement rested on clinical history that participants reported themselves. TCRdb's copy holds only in-frame clones and misses some; the assay was immunoSEQ multiplex PCR. Of hundreds of thousands of clones in the sample, approximately 90% are singletons; the top ten hold 1.1%. This receptor was taken from a man younger than 40 who had recovered from COVID-19. This sequence joins TRBV28 and TRBJ1-4; D gene ambiguous. Sequencing input: PBMCs or T cells enriched from blood (not recorded which). The CDR3 is CASSFQVSYEKLFF. CDR3 coding DNA: TGTGCCAGCAGTTTCCAGGTGTCATATGAAAAACTGTTTTTT. Drawing the rest from reference TRBV28 and TRBJ1-4, the complete variable domain is DVKVTQSSRYLVKRTGEKVFLECVQDMDHENMFWYRQDPGLGLRLIYFSYDVKMKEKGDIPEGYSVSREKKERFSLILESASTNQTSMYLCASSFQVSYEKLFFGSGTQLSVL.